This entry lists 24 T cell receptor beta chains sequenced from one sample in a study of blood T cell repertoires in COVID-19 (dated by TCRdb to between 2020 and 2021). Library preparation was by the immunoSEQ multiplex PCR assay. TCRdb carries this immuneACCESS record with in-frame sequences only. Its versions omit some clonotypes, under half of them owing to an unresolved V gene in the studies checked, with the rest unexplained. Within this sample are roughly 180,000 clones, with 94% of them counted one time only. Clones ranked in the top ten supply roughly 0.76% of the sample. Sequencing was carried out using peripheral blood. The source of these receptors is a man aged 25 to 40 with COVID-19, enrolled during active disease.

This clone was recorded once. This chain joins TRBV13 and TRBJ2-1; 8 positions match TRBD1. Germline V gene sequence: CDR1 PRHDT, CDR2 FYEKMQ (reference sequence). CDR3 length: 14 amino acids. V lost 5 bases and J lost 5; bases outside the gene matches: 5. In DNA, the CDR3 is TGTGCCAGCAGCAAAGGACAGGGCGACAATGAGCAGTTCTTC. Its translation is CASSKGQGDNEQFF.

V gene TRBV9 combines with J gene TRBJ1-1; 7 bases are a match to TRBD1. V lost 7 bases, J lost 1 base, and 7 bases stayed unmatched. This CDR3 has 14 residues. Per the germline V gene, CDR1 is SGDLS and CDR2 is YYNGEE. DNA of the CDR3: TGTGCCAGCGGAGGAACAGGGGCGAACACTGAAGCTTTCTTT. It is translated as CASGGTGANTEAFF. Full variable domain (missing parts from reference TRBV9 and TRBJ1-1): DSGVTQTPKHLITATGQRVTLRCSPRSGDLSVYWYQQSLDQGLQFLIQYYNGEERAKGNILERFSAQQFPDLHSELNLSSLELGDSALYFCASGGTGANTEAFFGQGTRLTVV.

This chain connects TRBV4-1 to TRBJ1-2; D unclear. Trimming took 0 bases from V and 3 from J, leaving 11 bases between them. Per the germline V gene, CDR1 is MGHRA and CDR2 is YSYEKL. There are 15 residues in the CDR3. This chain's CDR3 is CASSQDPHGDYGYTF. As DNA, the CDR3 is TGCGCCAGCAGCCAAGATCCCCATGGAGACTATGGCTACACCTTC.

The V call is TRBV5-1, the J call TRBJ2-5, with 7 bases lining up with TRBD1. This CDR3 contains 15 residues. V was pared by 4 bases and J by 0 bases, with 6 bases of the junction left unmatched. The V gene's germline CDR1 is SGHRS and CDR2 YFSETQ. CDR3 protein: CASSAAGQDQETQYF. The CDR3 DNA is TGCGCCAGCAGCGCCGCTGGACAGGACCAAGAGACCCAGTACTTC.

V is TRBV27 and J is TRBJ2-7; TRBD1 matches 9 bases. The ends lost 5 bases at V and 2 bases at J; junction bases unmatched: 7. Germline V lookup: CDR1 MNHEY, CDR2 SMNVEV (reference sequence). This CDR3 spans 15 amino acids. CDR3 coding DNA: TGTGCCAGCAGTCTTGGGACAGGGAGGGCCTACGAGCAGTACTTC. Translating it yields CASSLGTGRAYEQYF.

Concerning this clone itself: The sample holds other DNA sequences that translate to the same CDR3. The rearrangement uses TRBV3-1 (or the pseudogene TRBV3-2) and TRBJ1-6; maybe TRBD1 (6 bases). Germline-derived CDR1 and CDR2 are LGHDT and YNNKEL (reference sequence). The ends were cut back, 4 bases at V and 6 bases at J, with 10 bases in the middle. The CDR3 length is 14 residues. CDR3 bases: TGTGCCAGCAGCCCTGGACAGTTTAATTCACCCCTCCACTTT. Translating gives CASSPGQFNSPLHF.

This clone was picked up a small number of times. At the DNA level, this CDR3 is encoded by other sequences in the same sample as well. J is TRBJ2-7 and V is TRBV18; weak D call: TRBD2 (5 bases). The CDR3 length is 13 residues. The V gene's germline CDR1 is KGHSH and CDR2 LQKENI. Between the trimmed V and J ends, which lost 3 bases and 0 bases, there was a span of 6 bases. Here the CDR3 reads CASSPGSSYEQYF. In DNA, the CDR3 is TGTGCCAGCTCACCGGGGAGCTCCTACGAGCAGTACTTC.

Only one count was recorded for this clone. The chain uses TRBV7-6 and TRBJ2-1, with 13 bases that match TRBD2. CDR1 is SGHVS and CDR2 is FNYEAQ in the germline V gene. Trimming removed 0 bases from V and 5 bases from J; junction bases left unmatched: 7. The CDR3 consists of 18 residues. This chain's CDR3 is CASSLALGGLAGNNEQFF. The CDR3 DNA reads TGTGCCAGCAGCTTAGCGCTTGGGGGACTAGCGGGGAACAATGAGCAGTTCTTC. Based on the CDR3 plus reference TRBV7-6 and TRBJ2-1, the full variable domain is GAGVSQSPRYKVTKRGQDVALRCDPISGHVSLYWYRQALGQGPEFLTYFNYEAQQDKSGLPNDRFSAERPEGSISTLTIQRTEQRDSAMYRCASSLALGGLAGNNEQFFGPGTRLTVL.

The V call is TRBV18, the J call TRBJ1-1, with 8 bases identical to TRBD1. The CDR3 is 16 amino acids. Trimming took 3 bases from V and 2 from J; bases not matched to a gene: 8. Germline CDR1 is KGHSH and CDR2 is LQKENI. The CDR3 region has the DNA TGTGCCAGCTCACCGGCCGGGACAGGTTCAAACACTGAAGCTTTCTTT. This encodes CASSPAGTGSNTEAFF. The variable domain in full, with the rest retrieved from reference TRBV18 and TRBJ1-1, is NAGVMQNPRHLVRRRGQEARLRCSPMKGHSHVYWYRQLPEEGLKFMVYLQKENIIDESGMPKERFSAEFPKEGPSILRIQQVVRGDSAAYFCASSPAGTGSNTEAFFGQGTRLTVV.

This chain uses TRBV20-1 with TRBJ2-5; 7 positions agree with TRBD1. J gave up 5 bases and V 3 bases, and 9 bases lay outside the gene matches. The CDR3 consists of 14 residues. CDR1 and CDR2 from the germline V gene are DFQATT and SNEGSKA (reference sequence). Written as DNA, the CDR3 is TGCAGTGCTAGTTGGGACAGAGGCGCGGAGACCCAGTACTTC. Protein sequence: CSASWDRGAETQYF.

A few counts support this clone. V gene TRBV4-1 combines with J gene TRBJ1-3; 8 bases line up with TRBD1. Trimming at V came to 3 bases and at J to 4 bases, leaving 2 bases not matched to a gene. This CDR3 comprises 14 residues. Per the germline V gene, CDR1 is MGHRA and CDR2 is YSYEKL. CDR3 residues: CASSHPGGGNTIYF. The DNA for the CDR3 is TGCGCCAGCAGCCACCCAGGGGGCGGAAACACCATATATTTT.

V usage is TRBV11-2 and J usage is TRBJ1-6; the match to TRBD1 covers 8 bases. The CDR3 is 18 residues long. Germline V gene sequence: CDR1 SGHAT, CDR2 FQNNGV. The J segment lost 0 bases and the V segment lost 2 bases, leaving 6 bases of the junction unmatched. The CDR3 DNA follows: TGTGCCAGCAGCTTAAAACGGGACAGGAGCTCCTATAATTCACCCCTCCACTTT. It is translated as CASSLKRDRSSYNSPLHF.

In its sample, this clone was seen once. The rearrangement joins TRBV27 to TRBJ1-6; TRBD1 might be the D (5 bases). Trimming took 7 bases from V and 7 from J, leaving 14 bases between them. CDR3 length: 14 residues. Germline V lookup: CDR1 MNHEY, CDR2 SMNVEV (reference sequence). The CDR3 protein is CASTLGLLNSPLHF. CDR3 DNA sequence: TGTGCCAGCACCTTGGGGCTACTAAATTCACCCCTCCACTTT.

J is TRBJ1-2 and V is TRBV10-3; D call uncertain. The CDR3 sequence is 12 residues long. With 10 bases removed from V and 0 bases from J, the gap between germline ends came to 9 bases. Looked up from germline, CDR1 is ENHRY and CDR2 is SYGVKD. CDR3 in DNA: TGTGCCACCGCTGACTCTAACTATGGCTACACCTTC. It yields the protein CATADSNYGYTF.

This clone was detected only once. The V gene is TRBV24-1, the J gene TRBJ2-1; 11 nucleotides match TRBD2. CDR1 is KGHDR and CDR2 is SFDVKD in the germline V gene. V lost 4 bases, J lost 12 bases, and 7 bases stayed unmatched. The CDR3 is made up of 14 amino acids. The CDR3 DNA sequence: TGTGCCACCAGTGAGGTAGCGGGGGGGGTCGGGCAGTTCTTC. This codes for CATSEVAGGVGQFF.

There are a few counts of this clone. The chain recombines TRBV5-1 with TRBJ2-3; 9 bases are a match to TRBD2. The V segment lost 0 bases and the J segment 10 bases; nucleotides outside the gene matches: 6. This CDR3 region has 14 residues. The germline CDR1 and CDR2 sequences are SGHRS and YFSETQ. CDR3 bases: TGCGCCAGCAGCTTGGGTGGGCTAGCGGGGCCGCAGTATTTT. Protein: CASSLGGLAGPQYF.

This clone was seen a handful of times. The chain couples TRBV12-3 or TRBV12-4 to TRBJ2-7; no clear D gene. Trimming took 3 bases from V and 4 from J, leaving 10 bases between them. This CDR3 is 13 amino acids long. The CDR3 loop is CASSFLRIYEQYF. The CDR3 coding sequence is TGTGCCAGCAGTTTCCTGCGGATATACGAGCAGTACTTC.

J is TRBJ1-5 and V is TRBV18; TRBD1 agrees at 10 bases. Trimming at V came to 6 bases and at J to 5 bases, leaving 4 bases not matched to a gene. Germline V gene sequence: CDR1 KGHSH, CDR2 LQKENI. The CDR3 runs to 14 residues. The CDR3 sequence is CASSGTGVDQPQHF. The CDR3 DNA follows: TGTGCCAGCTCGGGGACAGGGGTGGATCAGCCCCAGCATTTT. The variable domain in full, with the rest retrieved from reference TRBV18 and TRBJ1-5, is NAGVMQNPRHLVRRRGQEARLRCSPMKGHSHVYWYRQLPEEGLKFMVYLQKENIIDESGMPKERFSAEFPKEGPSILRIQQVVRGDSAAYFCASSGTGVDQPQHFGDGTRLSIL.

This chain joins TRBV19 and TRBJ2-2, with D perhaps TRBD2 (5 bases). Looked up from germline, CDR1 is LNHDA and CDR2 is SQIVND (reference sequence). V gave up 7 bases and J gave up 6 bases, with 18 bases separating them. This CDR3 region has 15 residues. CDR3 region: CASTVSTSFAGELFF. The CDR3 coding sequence is TGTGCCAGTACCGTATCAACTAGTTTCGCCGGGGAGCTGTTTTTT.

V is TRBV6-4 and J is TRBJ2-3; 8 bases map to TRBD2. Germline V gene data show CDR1 as MRHNA and CDR2 as SNTAGT. The CDR3 contains 15 residues. Trimming removed 3 bases from V and 4 bases from J; junction bases left unmatched: 6. As DNA, the CDR3 is TGTGCCAGCAGTGAAACGGGGGGGAGGGCAGATACGCAGTATTTT. Amino acid sequence: CASSETGGRADTQYF.

The rearrangement links TRBV5-4 to TRBJ2-7, with a possible D match to TRBD2 (5 bases). The V gene's germline CDR1 is SGHNT and CDR2 YYREEE (reference sequence). V lost 2 bases and J 2 bases, leaving 11 bases between the germline ends. This CDR3 is built from 14 residues. The CDR3 region is CASSFWGATYEQYF. The CDR3 DNA sequence: TGTGCCAGCAGCTTCTGGGGAGCGACCTACGAGCAGTACTTC.

This chain connects TRBV6-5 to TRBJ1-1, with 7 bases matching TRBD1. Germline values: CDR1 MNHEY, CDR2 SVGAGI. The CDR3 runs 11 residues. V trimming: 7 bases; J trimming: 7 bases; junction bases outside the gene matches: 3. The CDR3 coding sequence is TGTGCCAGCATCAGACAGGGTGAAGCTTTCTTT. It encodes CASIRQGEAFF.

The chain employs TRBV14 and TRBJ2-7; no clear D gene. The CDR3 extends over 13 amino acids. Trimming took 1 base from V and 2 from J, leaving 6 bases between them. From germline, CDR1 is SGHDN and CDR2 FVKESK. The CDR3 sequence: CASSQGTAYEQYF. The CDR3 coding sequence is TGTGCCAGCAGCCAAGGTACAGCCTACGAGCAGTACTTC.

The J gene is TRBJ1-6, the V gene TRBV7-2; D is uncertain. Germline V gene data show CDR1 as SGHTA and CDR2 as FQGNSA. With 3 bases removed from V and 7 bases from J, the gap between germline ends came to 10 bases. The CDR3 runs 14 residues. The CDR3 is CASSLEGPNSPLHF. CDR3 nucleotides: TGTGCCAGCAGCTTGGAGGGCCCAAATTCACCCCTCCACTTT.